These 25 T cell receptor beta chains originate from one sample sequenced in a study of post-analysis software for immune sequencing data. Study-level findings and limits: Five TRBV segments, including TRBV5-6, TRBV5-1 and TRBV20-1, were more frequent in patients than controls.

TCR beta libraries were prepared from cDNA with unique molecular identifiers. TCRdb ran MiXCR on the PCR reads and lists one entry per CDR3 protein. The top ten clones hold 7.6% of a sample with roughly 400,000 distinct CDR3 sequences, 35% to 45% of them seen once. No antigen has been identified for these receptors. Material for sequencing was blood. All receptors derive from a girl aged 2-9 years with multiple sclerosis.

The chain is built from TRBV5-6 and TRBJ2-1, with D unresolved. Germline V CDR1 and CDR2: SGHDT, YYEEEE. Trimming stripped 4 bases from V and 8 bases from J, with 7 bases between. The CDR3 is 11 residues long. CDR3 nucleotides: TGTGCCAGCAGCCTGTTAGATGAGCAGTTCTTC. Its translation is CASSLLDEQFF.

This rearrangement joins TRBV24-1 to TRBJ2-7; D call uncertain. The CDR3 covers 12 residues. Trimming pared 8 bases from V and 3 bases from J, leaving 10 bases between. The germline gives CDR1 KGHDR, CDR2 SFDVKD. This CDR3 reads CATTRKNYEQYF. The CDR3, as DNA: TGTGCCACCACTCGCAAAAACTACGAGCAGTACTTC.

The gene calls are TRBV3-1 and TRBJ2-7, with D unresolved. This CDR3 comprises 11 residues. Trimming took 3 bases from V and 3 from J, leaving 3 bases between them. CDR1 is LGHDT and CDR2 is YNNKEL in the germline V gene (reference sequence). CDR3 protein: CASSHRYEQYF. The CDR3 DNA reads TGTGCCAGCAGCCATCGCTACGAGCAGTACTTC.

With respect to this clonotype: One end of the junction varies from germline; a read error may be responsible. The chain is built from TRBV5-1 and TRBJ2-3, with TRBD1 as a possible D gene (6 bases). Germline loops: CDR1 SGHRS, CDR2 YFSETQ. The CDR3 spans 15 residues. CDR3 sequence reads: CAGSSGTPSTDTQYF. For the CDR3, the DNA is TGCGCCGGCAGCTCGGGGACACCCTCCACAGATACGCAGTATTTT. Full variable domain (missing parts from reference TRBV5-1 and TRBJ2-3): KAGVTQTPRYLIKTRGQQVTLSCSPISGHRSVSWYQQTPGQGLQFLFEYFSETQRNKGNFPGRFSGRQFSNSRSEMNVSTLELGDSALYLCAGSSGTPSTDTQYFGPGTRLTVL.

The chain combines TRBV12-3 or TRBV12-4 with TRBJ2-1; no reliable D call. V lost 6 bases to trimming and J lost 0 bases, with 18 bases between them. The CDR3 covers 17 residues. This CDR3 reads CASSQTEYIGSYNEQFF. The CDR3, as DNA: TGTGCCAGCAGCCAGACCGAGTACATTGGCTCCTACAATGAGCAGTTCTTC.

This clonotype has a handful of counts. V and J are TRBV7-3 and TRBJ1-6; TRBD1 is a possible D gene (5 bases). Germline V CDR1 and CDR2: SGHTA, FQGTGA. V shed 0 bases and J shed 7 bases, with 10 bases lying between them. The CDR3 is 15 amino acids. DNA of the CDR3: TGTGCCAGCAGCTTAACGGGGGGATCGAATTCACCCCTCCACTTT. Encoded protein: CASSLTGGSNSPLHF.

The rearrangement uses TRBV29-1 and TRBJ2-1, with a tentative D call TRBD1 (6 bases). The CDR3 extends over 15 amino acids. Trimming removed 7 bases from V and 1 base from J, with 17 bases in between. Germline V CDR1 and CDR2: SQVTM, ANQGSEA. CDR3 in DNA: TGCAGCGCTCCCAGGGGCCCGAGGTCCTACAATGAGCAGTTCTTC. Translating it yields CSAPRGPRSYNEQFF.

This chain connects TRBV18 to TRBJ1-1; D gene ambiguous. Trimming left V 5 bases short and J 2 bases short, with 12 bases between. The length of the CDR3 is 14 residues. The germline CDR1 and CDR2 sequences are KGHSH and LQKENI. The CDR3, as DNA: TGTGCCAGCTCAGCAAACCGGGAAAACACTGAAGCTTTCTTT. Its protein is CASSANRENTEAFF.

The rearrangement links TRBV15 to TRBJ2-1; D is unclear. The CDR3 is made up of 15 amino acids. Germline CDR1 reads LNHNV; CDR2 reads YYDKDF (reference sequence). Trimming cost V 4 bases and J 5 bases, with 15 bases left between them. The CDR3 DNA follows: TGTGCCACCAGCACCACTATAAACCCCAACAATGAGCAGTTCTTC. Its protein product is CATSTTINPNNEQFF.

This clonotype was found once. The rearrangement uses TRBV29-1 and TRBJ2-1; 10 nucleotides match TRBD2. This CDR3 has 15 residues. The V and J ends lost 5 bases and 6 bases, in that order; junction bases with no gene match: 10. Germline V gene data show CDR1 as SQVTM and CDR2 as ANQGSEA. DNA of the CDR3: TGCAGCGTTTCCTTGGGGACTAGCGTCTGCAATGAGCAGTTCTTC. As protein: CSVSLGTSVCNEQFF.

This chain links TRBV29-1 with TRBJ2-3; D is unresolved. Germline CDR1 reads SQVTM; CDR2 reads ANQGSEA. Deletions cut 4 bases from V and 0 bases from J, with 11 bases between. The CDR3 has 14 residues. CDR3 DNA: TGCAGCGTTGGGCAGACCTCTAGCACAGATACGCAGTATTTT. Its translation: CSVGQTSSTDTQYF.

The chain is built from TRBV24-1 and TRBJ1-2; D remains unclear. Looked up from germline, CDR1 is KGHDR and CDR2 is SFDVKD. The CDR3 has 13 residues. The germline V and J ends were trimmed by 6 bases and 3 bases, with 10 bases remaining between them. The CDR3 region has the DNA TGTGCCACCAGTTTGGAAACAGACTATGGCTACACCTTC. Its protein is CATSLETDYGYTF.

The genes are TRBV28 and TRBJ2-3; tentative D call: TRBD2 (6 bases). Trimming pared 6 bases from V and 4 bases from J, leaving 23 bases between. Per germline, CDR1 MDHEN and CDR2 SYDVKM. The CDR3 is 17 amino acids. Here the CDR3 reads CASSPLASAGRADTQYF. The CDR3, as DNA: TGTGCCAGCAGCCCGTTAGCTAGCGCCGGTAGGGCAGATACGCAGTATTTT.

This clonotype occurred a few times. This chain connects TRBV6-5 to TRBJ2-7; D is unclear. The germline V and J ends were trimmed by 6 bases and 2 bases, with 14 bases remaining between them. CDR1 is MNHEY and CDR2 is SVGAGI in the germline V gene. The CDR3 spans 14 residues. This chain's CDR3 is CASSLGLVAYEQYF. The CDR3 nucleotides read TGTGCCAGCAGCCTGGGCCTCGTCGCCTACGAGCAGTACTTC.

This clonotype was observed a handful of times. The chain employs TRBV5-1 and TRBJ2-1, with D tentatively TRBD1 or TRBD2 (6 bases each). V lost 1 base and J lost 5, with 19 bases in between. This CDR3 spans 17 amino acids. In germline, CDR1 is SGHRS, CDR2 YFSETQ. The CDR3 spells CASSLRVGGWSDNEQFF. The DNA of the CDR3 is TGCGCCAGCAGCTTGAGGGTGGGGGGCTGGTCCGACAATGAGCAGTTCTTC.

This clonotype was seen a handful of times. The chain has TRBV11-2 and TRBJ2-5; D is tentatively TRBD1 or TRBD2 (5 bases each). The CDR3 extends over 14 amino acids. The V and J ends lost 5 bases and 11 bases respectively, with 21 bases between them. Germline V gene data show CDR1 as SGHAT and CDR2 as FQNNGV. CDR3 nucleotides: TGTGCCAGCAGCCCGCTGGGGACCGCCTATTGGCAGTACTTC. It is translated as CASSPLGTAYWQYF.

This chain connects TRBV4-1 to TRBJ2-4; the D is unclear. Deletions cut 7 bases from V and 0 bases from J, with 13 bases between. Looked up from germline, CDR1 is MGHRA and CDR2 is YSYEKL. The CDR3 has 15 residues. CDR3 residues: CASIKTRLAKNIQYF. CDR3 DNA: TGCGCCAGCATCAAAACGCGACTAGCCAAAAACATTCAGTACTTC.

The CDR3 here is CSATSFGWDQETQYF. The DNA of the CDR3 is TGCAGTGCTACCTCCTTTGGCTGGGATCAAGAGACCCAGTACTTC. The V gene is TRBV20-1, the J gene TRBJ2-5, with no clear D. CDR3 size: 15 residues. V was clipped by 4 bases and J by 2 bases, with 17 bases between them. Germline V gene sequence: CDR1 DFQATT, CDR2 SNEGSKA (reference sequence).

This chain links TRBV5-6 with TRBJ1-2; 7 positions match TRBD1. The CDR3 is 13 residues long. The V gene's germline CDR1 is SGHDT and CDR2 YYEEEE. V lost 0 bases and J lost 8; bases outside the gene matches: 4. CDR3 sequence reads: CASSLDRGAGYTF. In DNA, the CDR3 is TGTGCCAGCAGCTTGGACAGGGGCGCGGGCTACACCTTC.

About this clonotype itself: The junction does not match germline at one end; this may be a read error. The rearrangement joins TRBV12-3 or TRBV12-4 to TRBJ2-7; perhaps TRBD1 as D (6 bases). CDR3 length equals 15 residues. The CDR3 DNA follows: TGTGCCAGCAGCTTAGGACAGAGCAACTCCTACGAGCAGTACTTC. As protein: CASSLGQSNSYEQYF.

This chain uses TRBV12-5 with TRBJ2-1; 11 nucleotides line up with TRBD2. The trim removed 6 bases at V and 8 bases at J, leaving 9 bases unmatched. CDR1 LGHNT and CDR2 FRNRAP come from the germline V gene. The CDR3 has 15 residues. As DNA, the CDR3 is TGTGCTAGTGGGTTAGCGGGGGGGCCTCCCCATGAGCAGTTCTTC. Protein product: CASGLAGGPPHEQFF.

The rearrangement joins TRBV10-3 to TRBJ1-4, with D possibly being TRBD1 (5 bases). Germline CDR1 reads ENHRY; CDR2 reads SYGVKD. The CDR3 is 13 amino acids. CDR3 residues: CAATRDPNEKLFF. The CDR3 DNA reads TGTGCTGCTACAAGGGACCCAAATGAAAAACTGTTTTTT.

The chain joins TRBV13 to TRBJ2-1; D is possibly TRBD2 (6 bases). Germline V gene sequence: CDR1 PRHDT, CDR2 FYEKMQ (reference sequence). V was shortened by 0 bases and J by 3 bases, with 18 bases between the two germline ends. The CDR3 has 18 residues. The CDR3 loop reads CASSLGSPGLVYYNEQFF. DNA for the CDR3: TGTGCCAGCAGCTTAGGCAGCCCGGGACTGGTATACTACAATGAGCAGTTCTTC.

This clonotype was counted ten times or more. The chain employs TRBV5-5 and TRBJ2-1, with unresolved D. The length of the CDR3 is 12 residues. Germline CDR1 is SGHKS and CDR2 is YYEKEE (reference sequence). V lost 2 bases and J 4 bases, leaving 4 bases between the germline ends. CDR3 loop: CASSLVYNEQFF. As DNA, the CDR3 is TGTGCCAGCAGCTTAGTTTACAATGAGCAGTTCTTC.

In its sample, this clonotype was seen a few times. The chain uses TRBV9 and TRBJ2-5; 8 positions match TRBD1. The J call may be mistaken, given a closer DNA end match to TRBJ2-7. This CDR3 contains 15 residues. Germline assignment: CDR1 SGDLS and CDR2 YYNGEE. The CDR3 coding sequence is TGTGCCAGCAGCGTAGCTCGGGACAGGCCAGGCGAGCAGTACTTC. Translated: CASSVARDRPGEQYF.